The present entry profiles one T cell receptor beta chain with its context. The source of the sample is a study of blood T cell repertoires in COVID-19. In the original workflow: Counts of nucleated cells, estimated from reference gene primer amplification, were obtained. Some clones are missing from TCRdb's copy, which holds only in-frame ones; the method was immunoSEQ multiplex PCR. D and trimming were read from the DNA, whereas the V and J calls and clone size are those reported in that table. The sample has a few hundred thousand clones; roughly 91% are singletons. This sequence was found in a man under 40 with acute or convalescent COVID-19. The sample consisted of peripheral blood.

CDR3 DNA sequence: TGTGCCAGCAGCGTGGGGGCCCTAGCGGGAGGGCCGAATGAGCAGTTCTTC. This codes for CASSVGALAGGPNEQFF. The rearrangement uses TRBV9 and TRBJ2-1, with 12 bases that match TRBD2. Germline assignment: CDR1 SGDLS and CDR2 YYNGEE. The CDR3 consists of 17 residues. Unmatched junction bases numbered 10, after V lost 2 bases and J lost 7 bases.